The T cell receptor beta chain under discussion was sequenced for a study of shared clonotypes between healthy human individuals. The germline gives CDR1 MNHEY, CDR2 SMNVEV (reference sequence). Trimming pared 5 bases from V and 4 bases from J, leaving 17 bases between. This CDR3 is built from 15 residues. In the naive CD8 group, cells lacked CD45RO and were positively selected for CCR7, so terminally differentiated effector memory CD45RA+ cells were left out. Sequencing was performed with immunoSEQ multiplex PCR; in TCRdb, only in-frame clones are kept and a portion is missing. In the table there are about 2.1 million clones, about 92% of which are singletons.

Specimen: naive CD8+ T cells from PBMCs. The receptor's source is a man aged 18 to 30 in good health. Some clones in this sample may be carry-over from other donors' samples. The V and J genes are TRBV27 and TRBJ1-2; a possible D gene is TRBD1 (6 bases). In nucleotides, the CDR3 is TGTGCCAGCAGTCCCCGGACAGAAGGGGCCTATGGCTACACCTTC. Translation: CASSPRTEGAYGYTF.